Detailed here is one T cell receptor (beta chain). Its matching antigen is unknown. The method was immunoSEQ multiplex PCR; TCRdb's version includes in-frame clones alone and lacks a portion of them. The sample has around 250,000 clones, 90% seen once. Germline V gene lookup returns CDR1 MNHEY and CDR2 SMNVEV (reference sequence). V lost 5 bases, J lost 0 bases, and 16 bases stayed unmatched. CDR3 length: 19 amino acids. This sample is part of a study of cytomegalovirus exposure and HLA in healthy donors. Regarding the study as a whole: First-cohort TCR clusters tended to co-occur in the 95 to 150 validation repertoires, a later analysis found. High specificity and sensitivity for cytomegalovirus status were reported for the classifier. The authors listed some 160 TCR beta chains as cytomegalovirus-associated.

This clonotype was sampled from a woman in her late teens or twenties in good health and CMV-seronegative. Input material: PBMCs. V is TRBV27 and J is TRBJ2-1; TRBD1 agrees at 7 bases. The CDR3 loop reads CASSTGTAKAWSSYNEQFF. CDR3 nucleotide sequence: TGTGCCAGCAGTACCGGGACAGCTAAAGCCTGGAGCTCCTACAATGAGCAGTTCTTC.